The clone carrying this TCR beta chain was seen many times. Its antigen remains unidentified. These data belong to a study of regulatory T cells in long-lasting Graves disease. About the research overall: Those Graves' patients who were newly diagnosed had been on antithyroid drugs under 3 months. Study-level findings and limits: Persistent Graves' patients showed a TCR diversity that was lower than that of newly diagnosed ones.

Time point of the sample: newly diagnosed GD, antithyroid drugs for less than 3 months. TCR sequences were obtained from RNA taken from PBMCs. Investigators prepared the TCR beta libraries by applying iRepertoire HTBI primers and Arm-PCR of CDR3 regions. TCRdb reprocessed the multiplex PCR reads with MiXCR, giving one entry per CDR3 protein. The sample has hundreds of thousands of distinct CDR3 sequences; 15% to 20% are singletons. This CDR3 is 15 amino acids long. Germline V gives CDR1 MNHNS, CDR2 SASEGT. V lost 7 bases and J lost 1, with 16 bases in between. The data were also submitted as part of a second study, on T cells in Graves' hyperthyroidism and ophthalmopathy.

This clonotype originated in a woman in her 30s with Graves disease. This sequence joins TRBV6-1 and TRBJ1-2, with unresolved D. The starting material was peripheral blood mononuclear cells (PBMCs), obtained at new diagnosis, from a patient treated with antithyroid drugs. CDR3 loop: CASKYLGTYNYGYTF. CDR3 bases: TGTGCCAGCAAGTACCTGGGAACTTATAACTATGGCTACACCTTC.